The T cell receptor beta chain under discussion was sequenced for a study of graft-versus-host responses after intestinal transplantation. Sequenced by immunoSEQ multiplex PCR; TCRdb stores in-frame clones only, minus some. The table records roughly 93,000 clones, approximately 95% of them present only once. Worth noting for this clone: Its antigen remains unknown.

Sequenced here: unstimulated CD8+ T cells sorted from spleen or lymph node cells, sampled before intestinal transplant. The sequence came from a human donor who received an intestinal transplant.

The CDR3 protein is CASSYTGLGEQYF. CDR3 DNA sequence: TGTGCCAGCAGTTACACAGGGTTAGGCGAGCAGTACTTC. The J gene is TRBJ2-7, the V gene TRBV6-5; D might be TRBD1 (6 bases). This CDR3 is built from 13 residues. Germline assignment: CDR1 MNHEY and CDR2 SVGAGI. Trimming stripped 2 bases from V and 6 bases from J, with 11 bases between.